The next 24 T cell receptor beta chains were all read from a single sample in a study of cytomegalovirus exposure and HLA in healthy donors. 13 Jbeta primers and 60 Vbeta primers were used for the PCR. Using immunoSEQ multiplex PCR, the repertoire was profiled, and TCRdb retains in-frame clones only, with some absent. The sample lists 100,000 to 150,000 clones; around three quarters were seen once. Sequencing was done on a sample of PBMCs. Receptor source: a woman aged 40 to 50 in good health and CMV-seropositive.

V usage is TRBV4-1 and J usage is TRBJ2-7; D is perhaps TRBD2 (6 bases). V lost 0 bases, J lost 2 bases, and 17 bases lay in between. The germline V gene encodes CDR1 MGHRA and CDR2 YSYEKL. CDR3 length equals 17 residues. CDR3 nucleotide sequence: TGCGCCAGCAGCCAAGATGGGCCCCGGGAGACAACCTACGAGCAGTACTTC. Encoded protein: CASSQDGPRETTYEQYF.

This clone was seen more than once but under ten times. CDR3 region: CASSKFLGDSYEQYF. DNA of the CDR3: TGCGCCAGCAGCAAATTTCTTGGTGACAGCTACGAGCAGTACTTC. This chain uses TRBV5-1 with TRBJ2-7, with TRBD1 as a possible D gene (5 bases). The CDR3 is 15 amino acids. CDR1 and CDR2 (germline): SGHRS, YFSETQ. V gave up 4 bases and J gave up 3 bases, with 17 bases separating them.

This clone was seen more than once but under ten times. An end of the junction differs from the germline gene, which may be a read error. The V gene is TRBV6-1, the J gene TRBJ2-7; TRBD2 aligns across 9 bases. The CDR3 covers 20 residues. Germline V CDR1 and CDR2: MNHNS, SASEGT. CDR3 in DNA: TGTGCCAGCAGTCAAGCGGGGTTTGCGGGTGCGGGAGGGCTCGGATACGAGCAGTACTTC. This sequence encodes CASSQAGFAGAGGLGYEQYF.

The chain combines TRBV15 with TRBJ1-2, with TRBD1 matching 7 bases. This CDR3 spans 14 amino acids. Germline assignment: CDR1 LNHNV and CDR2 YYDKDF (reference sequence). Losses at the gene ends were 0 bases for V and 4 bases for J; bases not matched to a gene: 2. In DNA form, the CDR3 reads TGTGCCACCAGCAGAGACCGACAGGGCTATGGCTACACCTTC. This encodes CATSRDRQGYGYTF. The full variable domain, with the rest looked up from reference TRBV15 and TRBJ1-2, is DAMVIQNPRYQVTQFGKPVTLSCSQTLNHNVMYWYQQKSSQAPKLLFHYYDKDFNNEADTPDNFQSRRPNTSFCFLDIRSPGLGDTAMYLCATSRDRQGYGYTFGSGTRLTVV.

The chain employs TRBV5-1 and TRBJ2-5; 7 bases agree with TRBD2. CDR3 length: 14 residues. Germline-derived CDR1 and CDR2 are SGHRS and YFSETQ. J gave up 1 base and V 4 bases, and 4 bases lay outside the gene matches. CDR3 sequence reads: CASSIGTIQETQYF. DNA of the CDR3: TGCGCCAGCAGCATCGGGACTATCCAAGAGACCCAGTACTTC. Full variable domain (outside the CDR3, taken from reference TRBV5-1 and TRBJ2-5): KAGVTQTPRYLIKTRGQQVTLSCSPISGHRSVSWYQQTPGQGLQFLFEYFSETQRNKGNFPGRFSGRQFSNSRSEMNVSTLELGDSALYLCASSIGTIQETQYFGPGTRLLVL.

The chain employs TRBV6-6 and TRBJ2-5; TRBD2 matches at 10 bases. The V segment lost 0 bases and the J segment 4 bases; nucleotides outside the gene matches: 5. The CDR3 runs 16 residues. Germline CDR1 and CDR2: MNHNY and SVGAGI (reference sequence). Here the CDR3 DNA reads TGTGCCAGCAGTTACTCCCTAGCGGGAGTGGGAGAGACCCAGTACTTC. Protein: CASSYSLAGVGETQYF.

This chain joins TRBV6-1 and TRBJ2-2; D uncertain. Trimming pared 3 bases from V and 9 bases from J, leaving 11 bases between. This CDR3 contains 13 residues. The germline V gene encodes CDR1 MNHNS and CDR2 SASEGT. In DNA, the CDR3 is TGTGCCAGCAGTGATGGTATGAGCAGGGAGCTGTTTTTT. This encodes CASSDGMSRELFF.

The rearrangement uses TRBV5-1 and TRBJ1-2; the D gene is possibly TRBD1 (6 bases). There are 15 residues in the CDR3. Per the germline V gene, CDR1 is SGHRS and CDR2 is YFSETQ. V lost 4 bases, J lost 0 bases, and 13 bases lay in between. The CDR3 is CASSLPTGANYGYTF. In DNA, the CDR3 is TGCGCCAGCAGCCTTCCGACAGGAGCTAACTATGGCTACACCTTC.

The chain has TRBV29-1 and TRBJ2-3; maybe TRBD1 (5 bases). The CDR3 is made up of 10 amino acids. V was pared by 6 bases and J by 9 bases, with 10 bases between. Germline CDR1 is SQVTM and CDR2 is ANQGSEA. CDR3 in amino acids: CSVRVETQYF. In nucleotides, the CDR3 is TGCAGCGTCAGGGTAGAGACGCAGTATTTT.

The chain combines TRBV7-9 with TRBJ2-1, with 11 bases that match TRBD2. Looked up from germline, CDR1 is SEHNR and CDR2 is FQNEAQ (reference sequence). The CDR3 extends over 15 amino acids. V was pared by 1 base and J by 6 bases, with 2 bases of the junction left unmatched. The chain's CDR3 is CASSLGSGGANEQFF. As DNA, the CDR3 is TGTGCCAGCAGCTTAGGTAGCGGGGGGGCCAATGAGCAGTTCTTC.

The V call is TRBV20-1, the J call TRBJ1-2; D ambiguous. Germline lookup yields CDR1 DFQATT and CDR2 SNEGSKA (reference sequence). The CDR3 is 11 residues long. Trimming cost V 3 bases and J 8 bases, with 10 bases left between them. CDR3 amino acids: CSASQAGGYTF. The CDR3 bases are TGCAGTGCTAGCCAAGCGGGGGGCTACACCTTC.

The genes are TRBV19 and TRBJ1-5; a weak D match, TRBD1 (6 bases). The CDR3 sequence is 17 residues long. V was clipped by 5 bases and J by 3 bases, with 20 bases between them. Germline loops: CDR1 LNHDA, CDR2 SQIVND (reference sequence). The CDR3 coding sequence is TGTGCCAGTAGTTCCCCCGCGGGGGCAACGGCCAATCAGCCCCAGCATTTT. Translation gives CASSSPAGATANQPQHF.

The chain is built from TRBV19 and TRBJ2-7; 8 bases align to TRBD1. Germline-derived CDR1 and CDR2 are LNHDA and SQIVND (reference sequence). This CDR3 has 14 amino acids. Trimming took 5 bases from V and 2 from J; bases not matched to a gene: 5. The CDR3 sequence: CASSPRQGPYEQYF. The CDR3 DNA is TGTGCCAGTAGTCCAAGACAGGGGCCCTACGAGCAGTACTTC.

Here the CDR3 reads CASSQDSPGGRVYTGELFF. CDR3 nucleotide sequence: TGCGCCAGCAGCCAAGATTCCCCCGGAGGGAGGGTGTACACCGGGGAGCTGTTTTTT. The chain links TRBV4-1 to TRBJ2-2, with 7 bases fitting TRBD2. Germline V gene data show CDR1 as MGHRA and CDR2 as YSYEKL. The V segment lost 0 bases and the J segment 3 bases; nucleotides outside the gene matches: 13. The CDR3 runs 19 residues.

The chain has TRBV9 and TRBJ1-5, with unresolved D. Germline CDR1 and CDR2: SGDLS and YYNGEE. The CDR3 totals 13 residues. The V and J ends lost 1 base and 3 bases respectively, with 5 bases between them. Written as DNA, the CDR3 is TGTGCCAGCAGCGTAAACACCAATCAGCCCCAGCATTTT. It translates to CASSVNTNQPQHF.

The gene calls are TRBV7-9 and TRBJ2-1; TRBD1 agrees at 9 bases. The junction had 2 bases not matched to a gene; V was cut back by 3 bases and J by 5 bases. Germline-derived CDR1 and CDR2 are SEHNR and FQNEAQ (reference sequence). This CDR3 region has 14 residues. As DNA, the CDR3 is TGTGCCAGCAGCTTCCGGGACAGGGACAATGAGCAGTTCTTC. It translates to CASSFRDRDNEQFF.

This rearrangement joins TRBV4-1 to TRBJ1-4, with D unresolved. Germline lookup yields CDR1 MGHRA and CDR2 YSYEKL. V shed 2 bases and J shed 1 base, with 5 bases lying between them. CDR3 length: 14 amino acids. The CDR3 coding sequence is TGCGCCAGCAGCCAAACAGTAACTAATGAAAAACTGTTTTTT. This codes for CASSQTVTNEKLFF.

The chain employs TRBV5-4 and TRBJ2-3; 9 bases align to TRBD2. In germline, CDR1 is SGHNT, CDR2 YYREEE (reference sequence). The CDR3 is made up of 17 amino acids. J lost 0 bases, V lost 4 bases, and 9 bases had no gene match. The CDR3 reads CASSRPLAGPSTDTQYF. The CDR3 DNA follows: TGTGCCAGCAGCCGTCCTCTAGCGGGACCTAGCACAGATACGCAGTATTTT. Full variable domain (remainder filled in from reference TRBV5-4 and TRBJ2-3): ETGVTQSPTHLIKTRGQQVTLRCSSQSGHNTVSWYQQALGQGPQFIFQYYREEENGRGNFPPRFSGLQFPNYSSELNVNALELDDSALYLCASSRPLAGPSTDTQYFGPGTRLTVL.

The chain joins TRBV4-1 to TRBJ1-1, with D possibly being TRBD1 (6 bases). V dropped 3 bases and J dropped 4 bases, with 36 bases sitting between them. CDR1 MGHRA and CDR2 YSYEKL come from the germline V gene. The CDR3 has 22 amino acids. The CDR3 DNA reads TGCGCCAGCAGCCATTTCCCGTTCGATCCCCGTAGGGGGAAGGTGGAGCGCACTGAAGCTTTCTTT. As protein: CASSHFPFDPRRGKVERTEAFF.

This clone was counted between two and nine times. The V call is TRBV5-6, the J call TRBJ2-1, with 8 nucleotides matching TRBD2. Germline loops: CDR1 SGHDT, CDR2 YYEEEE. V was pared by 0 bases and J by 4 bases, with 3 bases of the junction left unmatched. The CDR3 contains 15 residues. The CDR3 protein is CASSLGGGNYNEQFF. The CDR3, as DNA: TGTGCCAGCAGCTTGGGCGGGGGGAATTACAATGAGCAGTTCTTC. The full variable domain, its missing parts supplied by reference TRBV5-6 and TRBJ2-1, is DAGVTQSPTHLIKTRGQQVTLRCSPKSGHDTVSWYQQALGQGPQFIFQYYEEEERQRGNFPDRFSGHQFPNYSSELNVNALLLGDSALYLCASSLGGGNYNEQFFGPGTRLTVL.

The CDR3 loop is CASRISDLGDTQYF. The CDR3 DNA is TGTGCCAGCAGGATTAGTGATCTCGGGGATACGCAGTATTTT. V gene TRBV6-5 combines with J gene TRBJ2-3; no clear D gene. The germline V gene encodes CDR1 MNHEY and CDR2 SVGAGI. The CDR3 totals 14 residues. The V gene lost 6 bases and the J gene lost 6 bases, with 16 bases spanning the gap.

V is TRBV4-2 and J is TRBJ2-2; 9 bases line up with TRBD2. V dropped 1 base and J dropped 8; count of bases not matched to a gene: 11. Germline lookup yields CDR1 LGHNA and CDR2 YNFKEQ. This CDR3 has 17 residues. For the CDR3, the DNA is TGTGCCAGCAGCCAAGTTGCGGCGGGGGGGCTCAAAGGGGAGCTGTTTTTT. It specifies CASSQVAAGGLKGELFF.

V is TRBV5-6 and J is TRBJ2-5; 8 nucleotides line up with TRBD2. CDR1 is SGHDT and CDR2 is YYEEEE in the germline V gene. The trim removed 2 bases at V and 4 bases at J, leaving 19 bases unmatched. This CDR3 has 19 amino acids. The CDR3 protein is CASSFRVSGGRRGRETQYF. The DNA of the CDR3 is TGTGCCAGCAGCTTTCGGGTTTCTGGCGGGAGGCGAGGGCGAGAGACCCAGTACTTC.

The chain carries TRBV5-6 and TRBJ2-7; 13 bases are a match to TRBD2. Germline V gene sequence: CDR1 SGHDT, CDR2 YYEEEE. The CDR3 is made up of 14 amino acids. V lost 4 bases, J lost 9 bases, and 7 bases stayed unmatched. CDR3 amino acids: CASSPGTSGMVQYF. CDR3 nucleotide sequence: TGTGCCAGCAGCCCCGGGACTAGCGGGATGGTGCAGTACTTC.